A selection of T cell receptor beta chains follows, all from one sample in a study of shared clonotypes between healthy human individuals. The method was immunoSEQ multiplex PCR; TCRdb's version includes in-frame clones alone and lacks a portion of them. The sample comprises over a million clones, about 77% of which are singletons, and about 1.5% rests with the top ten. The specimen was memory CD4+ T cells sorted from blood. The source is a man between 18 and 35 years old in good health. Each CDR3 is given with its conserved first and last residue. Each record gives: V gene, clone size, J gene, D gene, CDR3 DNA, CDR3 protein. The D gene is left open where the match is weak. Only part of the rows carry a size: once, few, many, or a class if the clone is expanded.

>TRBV4-1|-|TRBJ1-5|-
TGCGCCAGCAGCCAAGATAACCAAGCGGGCAATCAGCCCCAGCATTTT
CASSQDNQAGNQPQHF
>TRBV4-1|-|TRBJ1-5|-
TGCGCCAGCAGCCAAGATCTCAACAGAGCTAGCAATCAGCCCCAGCATTTT
CASSQDLNRASNQPQHF
>TRBV19|-|TRBJ2-2|-
TGTGCATCTACCTGGGCTCCCTCGTCGTCCGGGGAGCTGTTTTTT
CASTWAPSSSGELFF
>TRBV18|-|TRBJ2-3|-
TGTGCCAGCTCACCAAAGGACGGCACAGATACGCAGTATTTT
CASSPKDGTDTQYF
>TRBV30|once|TRBJ2-3|-
TGTGCCTGGAGTGGGAAGAGGGGGACTGGCACAGATACGCAGTATTTT
CAWSGKRGTGTDTQYF
>TRBV19|-|TRBJ2-2|-
TGTGCCAGTAGTCGCAAGGAAGGGTGGAACACCGGGGAGCTGTTTTTT
CASSRKEGWNTGELFF
>TRBV28|-|TRBJ2-5|-
TGTGCCAGCAGTCGGGGTATCGGGACTGAAGAGACCCAGTACTTC
CASSRGIGTEETQYF
>TRBV5-4|-|TRBJ2-7|TRBD1
TGTGCCAGCAGCGTGGACAGGGGCGAGCAGTACTTC
CASSVDRGEQYF
>TRBV21-1|-|TRBJ1-5|-
TGTGCCAGCAGCATAAGAAGCAGGGGGCATCGAAATCAGCCCCAGCATTTT
CASSIRSRGHRNQPQHF
>TRBV5-1|-|TRBJ1-3|-
TGCGCCAGCAGCTCACCGGGTCCCGGGGACACCATATATTTT
CASSSPGPGDTIYF
>TRBV2|-|TRBJ2-1|TRBD1
TGTGCCAGCAGTGGACAGGGGGCTGGCGAGCAGTTCTTC
CASSGQGAGEQFF
>TRBV7-2|-|TRBJ2-1|TRBD2
TGTGCCAGCAGCCCTAGCGGGGGTACCTACAATGAGCAGTTCTTC
CASSPSGGTYNEQFF
>TRBV2|many|TRBJ2-3|TRBD2
TGTGCCAGTGATAGGCTAGCGGGCACAGATACGCAGTATTTT
CASDRLAGTDTQYF
>TRBV6-1|-|TRBJ1-6|-
TGTGCCAGCCTCGCCCGGGTCAATTCACCCCTCCACTTT
CASLARVNSPLHF
>TRBV10-2|once|TRBJ2-4|TRBD1
TGCGCCAGCAGTGAGTCCCTCGGGACAGGGATGGATGTAGCCAAAAACATTCAGTACTTC
CASSESLGTGMDVAKNIQYF
>TRBV30|few|TRBJ2-7|TRBD2
TGTGCCTGGAGTGTAGGGTCTAGCGGGCTTACCTACGAGCAGTACTTC
CAWSVGSSGLTYEQYF
>TRBV7-2|-|TRBJ2-7|TRBD2
TGTGCCAGCAGCCCCATAGCGGGAGGTGCGTACGAGCAGTACTTC
CASSPIAGGAYEQYF
>TRBV19|-|TRBJ2-5|-
TGTGCCAGTAGTACGTCGGAGACCCAGTACTTC
CASSTSETQYF